What follows describes a single T cell receptor (beta chain). The antigen is undetermined. Investigators merged groups given second doses at roughly 4 or roughly 12 weeks. Data came from immunoSEQ multiplex PCR; TCRdb stores just in-frame clones and leaves some out. The sample has under 30,000 clones, roughly nine tenths seen once. This sample is drawn from a study of T cell responses to AZD1222 COVID-19 vaccine. CDR3 length: 21 residues. Whole-study results and caveats: Spike-specific TCRs gained breadth and depth after people received two AZD1222 doses. Nearly half of unique spike-specific TCRs reportedly avoided B.1.351 and B.1.1.7 mutated regions.

This clonotype originated in an adult who received the AZD1222 COVID-19 vaccine. Source: peripheral blood, taken 28 days after the second AZD1222 dose. This rearrangement joins TRBV1 to TRBJ1-6; the table's D call of TRBD1 was not tested on the DNA. TRBV1 is assigned pseudogene status. This chain's CDR3 is CTSSQDSYPGTGTHCGSPLHF. For the CDR3, the DNA is TGCACCAGCAGCCAAGATTCCTACCCCGGGACAGGCACGCACTGTGGTTCACCCCTCCACTTT.